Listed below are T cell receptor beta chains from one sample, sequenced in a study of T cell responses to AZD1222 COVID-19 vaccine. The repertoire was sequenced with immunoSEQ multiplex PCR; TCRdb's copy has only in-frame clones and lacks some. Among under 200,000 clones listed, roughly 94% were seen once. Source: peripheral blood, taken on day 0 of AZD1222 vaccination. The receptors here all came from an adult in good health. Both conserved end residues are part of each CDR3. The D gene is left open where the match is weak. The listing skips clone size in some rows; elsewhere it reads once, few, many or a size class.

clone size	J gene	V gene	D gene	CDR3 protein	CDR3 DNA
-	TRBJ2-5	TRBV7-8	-	CASSLERKETQYF	TGTGCCAGTAGCTTAGAGCGTAAAGAGACCCAGTACTTC
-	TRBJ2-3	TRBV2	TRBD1	CANDRDRTDTQYF	TGTGCCAACGACAGGGATAGGACAGATACGCAGTATTTT
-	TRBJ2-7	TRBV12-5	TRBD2	CASGLVGEGSYEQYF	TGTGCTAGTGGTTTGGTAGGGGAGGGCTCCTACGAGCAGTACTTC
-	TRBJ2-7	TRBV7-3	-	CASSLSASGEQYF	TGTGCCAGCAGCTTATCTGCGTCTGGCGAGCAGTACTTC
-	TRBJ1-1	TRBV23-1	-	CASSPPTLIGQEAFF	TGCGCCAGCAGTCCCCCTACCCTGATAGGCCAAGAAGCTTTCTTT
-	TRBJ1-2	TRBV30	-	CACPNGSGYGYTF	TGTGCCTGCCCCAACGGTTCGGGCTATGGCTACACCTTC
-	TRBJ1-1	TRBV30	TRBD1	CAWSVKGADTEAFF	TGTGCCTGGAGTGTAAAGGGGGCGGACACTGAAGCTTTCTTT
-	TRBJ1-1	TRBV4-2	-	CASSQGSLNTEAFF	TGTGCCAGCAGCCAAGGATCCCTGAACACTGAAGCTTTCTTT
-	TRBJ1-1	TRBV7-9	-	CASSLVLDTNTEAFF	TGTGCCAGCAGCTTAGTTCTCGACACCAACACTGAAGCTTTCTTT
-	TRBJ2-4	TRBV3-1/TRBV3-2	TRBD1	CASSLTGTGEDIQYF	TGTGCCAGCAGCCTAACCGGGACAGGGGAAGACATTCAGTACTTC
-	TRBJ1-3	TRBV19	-	CASSIDGRSSSGNTIYF	TGTGCCAGTAGTATAGATGGCAGATCCAGCTCTGGAAACACCATATATTTT
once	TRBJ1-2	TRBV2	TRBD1	CASRAGTGAYGYTF	TGTGCCAGCAGGGCCGGGACAGGGGCCTATGGCTACACCTTC
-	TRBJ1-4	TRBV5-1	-	CASSLGGNEKLFF	TGCGCCAGCAGCTTGGGGGGTAATGAAAAACTGTTTTTT
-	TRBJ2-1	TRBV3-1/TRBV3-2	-	CASSLERAYNEQFF	TGTGCCAGCAGCCTCGAAAGAGCCTACAATGAGCAGTTCTTC
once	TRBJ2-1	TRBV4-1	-	CASSQDGRGSYNEQFF	TGCGCCAGCAGCCAAGATGGAAGGGGCTCCTACAATGAGCAGTTCTTC
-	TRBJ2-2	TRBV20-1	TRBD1	CSASDPGGWWNTGELFF	TGCAGTGCTAGTGACCCAGGGGGCTGGTGGAACACCGGGGAGCTGTTTTTT
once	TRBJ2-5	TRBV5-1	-	CASSLAPLGGGEETQYF	TGCGCCAGCAGCTTGGCCCCCCTTGGAGGGGGAGAAGAGACCCAGTACTTC
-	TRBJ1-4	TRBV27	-	CASSLRGNEKLFF	TGTGCCAGCAGTTTAAGGGGTAATGAAAAACTGTTTTTT
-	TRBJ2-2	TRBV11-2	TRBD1	CASSLWDRDTGELFF	TGTGCCAGCAGCTTGTGGGACAGAGACACCGGGGAGCTGTTTTTT
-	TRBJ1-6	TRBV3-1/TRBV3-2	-	CASSPRGDNSPLHF	TGTGCCAGCAGCCCCCGAGGGGATAATTCACCCCTCCACTTT
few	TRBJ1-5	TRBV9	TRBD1	CASSFGQDNQPQHF	TGTGCCAGCAGCTTTGGACAGGACAATCAGCCCCAGCATTTT
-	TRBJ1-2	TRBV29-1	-	CSVGGGYGYTF	TGCAGCGTTGGCGGGGGCTATGGCTACACCTTC
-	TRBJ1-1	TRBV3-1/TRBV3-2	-	CASSQVGGIPEAFF	TGTGCCAGCAGCCAAGTGGGAGGAATCCCTGAAGCTTTCTTT
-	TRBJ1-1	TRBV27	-	CASRKGTLYTEAFF	TGTGCCAGCAGGAAGGGGACGCTCTACACTGAAGCTTTCTTT
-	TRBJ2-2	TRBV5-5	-	CASSLSGPMNTGELFF	TGTGCCAGCAGCTTGAGCGGACCTATGAACACCGGGGAGCTGTTTTTT
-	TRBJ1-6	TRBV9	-	CASSEDRLLSGNSPLHF	TGTGCCAGCAGCGAAGACAGGCTCCTAAGCGGTAATTCACCCCTCCACTTT
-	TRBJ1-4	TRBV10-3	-	CAIAPPREQSSPPEKLFF	TGTGCCATAGCCCCGCCCAGGGAGCAATCCTCCCCACCTGAAAAACTGTTTTTT
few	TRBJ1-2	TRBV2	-	CASSEVGDTTNYGYTF	TGTGCCAGCAGTGAAGTGGGGGACACCACTAACTATGGCTACACCTTC
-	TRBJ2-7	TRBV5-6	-	CASSLAGTGSEQYF	TGTGCCAGCAGCTTGGCCGGGACGGGCAGCGAGCAGTACTTC
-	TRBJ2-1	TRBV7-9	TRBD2	CASSLLGLAGRSSYNEQFF	TGTGCCAGCAGCTTACTAGGACTAGCGGGCCGTAGCTCCTACAATGAGCAGTTCTTC
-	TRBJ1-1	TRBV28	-	CASSLKGYVNTEAFF	TGTGCCAGCAGTTTAAAGGGTTATGTAAACACTGAAGCTTTCTTT
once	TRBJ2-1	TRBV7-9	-	CASSLGTEAYNEQFF	TGTGCCAGCAGCTTAGGGACAGAGGCCTACAATGAGCAGTTCTTC
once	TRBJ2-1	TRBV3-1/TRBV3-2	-	CASSAGPNNEQFF	TGTGCCAGCAGCGCGGGACCTAACAATGAGCAGTTCTTC
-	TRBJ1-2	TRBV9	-	CASSVRPTDYGYTF	TGTGCCAGCAGCGTGAGACCTACTGACTATGGCTACACCTTC
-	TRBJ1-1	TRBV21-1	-	CASSPRTTRTEAFF	TGTGCCAGCAGCCCCCGGACGACCCGGACTGAAGCTTTCTTT
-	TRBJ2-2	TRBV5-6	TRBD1	CASSTGQVNTGELFF	TGTGCCAGCAGCACTGGACAGGTCAACACCGGGGAGCTGTTTTTT
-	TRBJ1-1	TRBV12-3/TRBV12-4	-	CATRGGTEAFF	TGTGCCACCCGAGGAGGGACTGAAGCTTTCTTT
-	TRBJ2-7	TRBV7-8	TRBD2	CASSPGAGLKYEQYF	TGTGCCAGCAGTCCCGGAGCGGGACTAAAATACGAGCAGTACTTC
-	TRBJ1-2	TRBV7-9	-	CASTEAAGVFYGYTF	TGTGCCAGCACCGAAGCGGCAGGGGTTTTCTATGGCTACACCTTC
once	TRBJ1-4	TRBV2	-	CASRGVREGHEKLFF	TGTGCCAGCAGGGGGGTTAGGGAAGGTCATGAAAAACTGTTTTTT
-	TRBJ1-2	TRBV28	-	CATRSRWFYGYTF	TGTGCCACCCGATCCAGGTGGTTCTATGGCTACACCTTC